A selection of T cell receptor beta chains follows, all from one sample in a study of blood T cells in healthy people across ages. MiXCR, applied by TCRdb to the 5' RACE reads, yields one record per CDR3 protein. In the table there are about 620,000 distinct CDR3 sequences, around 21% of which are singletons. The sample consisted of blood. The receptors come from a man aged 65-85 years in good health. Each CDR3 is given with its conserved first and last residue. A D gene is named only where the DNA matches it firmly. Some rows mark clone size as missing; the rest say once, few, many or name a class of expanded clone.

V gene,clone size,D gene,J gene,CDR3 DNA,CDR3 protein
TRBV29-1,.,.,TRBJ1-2,TGCAGCGTTGACGGGGATAGTGGCTACACCTTC,CSVDGDSGYTF
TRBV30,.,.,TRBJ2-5,TGTGCCTGGAAGGGCGGCTACCAAGAGACCCAGTACTTC,CAWKGGYQETQYF
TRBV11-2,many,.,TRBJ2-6,TGTGCCAGCAGCCCCCGCCGGGAGGCCAACGTCCTGACTTTC,CASSPRREANVLTF
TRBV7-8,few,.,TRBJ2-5,TGTGCCAGCAGCTCCCGGGACATCCAAGAGACCCAGTACTTC,CASSSRDIQETQYF
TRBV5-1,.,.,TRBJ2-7,TGCGCCGGCAGCCCGGAGGTGGGTAGCTCCTACGAGCAGTACTTC,CAGSPEVGSSYEQYF
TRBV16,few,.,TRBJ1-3,TGTGCCAGCAGCCAATTTTCCGGACCCATATATTTT,CASSQFSGPIYF
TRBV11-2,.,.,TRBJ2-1,TGTGCCAGCAGTTGGGACTGGCGGAATCAGTTCTTC,CASSWDWRNQFF
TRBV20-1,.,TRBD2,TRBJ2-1,TGCAGTGCAACGGGACTAGCGGGAGGGCCTGTTAGGAATGAGCAGTTCTTC,CSATGLAGGPVRNEQFF
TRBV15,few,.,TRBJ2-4,TGTGCCACCAGCAGAGATGAGGGGAACATTCAGTACTTC,CATSRDEGNIQYF
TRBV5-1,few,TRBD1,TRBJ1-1,TGCGCCAGCAGCGGGCAACAGGGGACTGAAGCTTTCTTT,CASSGQQGTEAFF
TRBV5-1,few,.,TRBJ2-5,TGCGCCAGCAGCTTGTCGAGGCAGGGGCGGGAGCAGTACTTC,CASSLSRQGREQYF